A selection of T cell receptor beta chains follows, all from one sample in a study of T cell responses to AZD1222 COVID-19 vaccine. The method was immunoSEQ multiplex PCR; TCRdb's version includes in-frame clones alone and lacks a portion of them. The repertoire holds under 100,000 clones, with around nine tenths as singletons. The sample was peripheral blood, taken on day 0 of AZD1222 vaccination. These receptors originate from an adult in good health. Each CDR3 is given with its conserved first and last residue. Each record gives: CDR3 protein, CDR3 DNA, V gene, clone size, J gene, CDR3 length, D gene. A D gene is named only where the DNA matches it firmly. Size is omitted from some rows. Given values are once, few, many or a class for expanded clones.

CASSLGGLGTDTQYF | TGTGCCAGCAGCTTAGGAGGCTTGGGCACAGATACGCAGTATTTT | TRBV11-2 | - | TRBJ2-3 | 15 | -
CATSRAPGQGNEKLFF | TGTGCCACCAGCAGAGCACCGGGACAGGGGAATGAAAAACTGTTTTTT | TRBV15 | - | TRBJ1-4 | 16 | TRBD1
CASSNTDTQYF | TGTGCCAGCAGCAACACAGATACGCAGTATTTT | TRBV6-2/TRBV6-3 | - | TRBJ2-3 | 11 | -
CASSPRGGTDTQYF | TGTGCCAGCAGCCCGCGCGGAGGCACAGATACGCAGTATTTT | TRBV9 | - | TRBJ2-3 | 14 | -
CASSFRGGSLYGYTF | TGTGCCAGCAGCTTTCGTGGGGGCAGCTTATATGGCTACACCTTC | TRBV5-8 | - | TRBJ1-2 | 15 | -
CASSMEYFTEAFF | TGTGCCAGTAGTATGGAATACTTCACTGAAGCTTTCTTT | TRBV19 | - | TRBJ1-1 | 13 | -
CASSESRGGLNEQFF | TGCGCCAGCAGTGAGTCGAGGGGGGGCCTGAATGAGCAGTTCTTC | TRBV10-1 | - | TRBJ2-1 | 15 | -
CSVTGTGSYEQYF | TGCAGCGTGACCGGGACAGGGTCCTACGAGCAGTACTTC | TRBV29-1 | few | TRBJ2-7 | 13 | TRBD1
CASSTGVEQYF | TGTGCCAGCAGCACAGGGGTAGAGCAGTACTTC | TRBV11-3 | - | TRBJ2-7 | 11 | TRBD1
CASSRGGSTDTQYF | TGTGCCAGCAGCCGGGGCGGCAGCACAGATACGCAGTATTTT | TRBV9 | - | TRBJ2-3 | 14 | -
CASRADLSNQPQHF | TGCGCCAGCCGAGCGGACTTAAGCAATCAGCCCCAGCATTTT | TRBV10-2 | once | TRBJ1-5 | 14 | -
CASSLRGTEAFF | TGTGCCAGCAGTTTAAGAGGGACTGAAGCTTTCTTT | TRBV12-3/TRBV12-4 | once | TRBJ1-1 | 12 | -
CASSGDRQWSYNSPLHF | TGTGCCAGCAGTGGGGACAGGCAGTGGTCCTATAATTCACCCCTCCACTTT | TRBV25-1 | - | TRBJ1-6 | 17 | TRBD1
CASRGGGRNEQFF | TGTGCCAGCAGGGGAGGGGGACGAAATGAGCAGTTCTTC | TRBV6-5 | - | TRBJ2-1 | 13 | -
CASSPPGANQPQHF | TGTGCCAGCAGTCCCCCGGGTGCGAATCAGCCCCAGCATTTT | TRBV28 | once | TRBJ1-5 | 14 | -
CASSLDSRLTGELFF | TGTGCCAGCAGCTTAGATTCCCGTCTCACCGGGGAGCTGTTTTTT | TRBV11-2 | - | TRBJ2-2 | 15 | -
CASSLGQNRNSPLHF | TGTGCCAGCAGCTTGGGACAGAATAGGAATTCACCCCTCCACTTT | TRBV11-2 | - | TRBJ1-6 | 15 | TRBD1
CASSLMPTYEQYF | TGTGCCAGCAGCCTCATGCCCACCTACGAGCAGTACTTC | TRBV7-2 | - | TRBJ2-7 | 13 | -
CASSLKGQGNQPQHF | TGTGCCAGCAGCTTGAAGGGACAGGGGAATCAGCCCCAGCATTTT | TRBV12-1 | - | TRBJ1-5 | 15 | -
CASSLGGRYSNQPQHF | TGTGCCAGCAGCCTTGGGGGAAGATATAGCAATCAGCCCCAGCATTTT | TRBV3-1/TRBV3-2 | - | TRBJ1-5 | 16 | -
CASRPGTVRGAEAFF | TGTGCCAGCAGACCTGGGACCGTGAGGGGGGCTGAAGCTTTCTTT | TRBV6-5 | - | TRBJ1-1 | 15 | -
CAWRGFGGVNTEAFF | TGTGCCTGGAGAGGTTTTGGGGGCGTGAACACTGAAGCTTTCTTT | TRBV30 | - | TRBJ1-1 | 15 | -
CASSLTQVDQPQHF | TGTGCCAGCAGCTTAACACAGGTAGATCAGCCCCAGCATTTT | TRBV7-9 | - | TRBJ1-5 | 14 | -
CASSRGRVAGELFF | TGTGCCAGCAGCCGCGGCAGGGTGGCCGGGGAGCTGTTTTTT | TRBV3-1/TRBV3-2 | - | TRBJ2-2 | 14 | -
CASSHEGAGVEKLFF | TGCGCCAGCAGCCACGAAGGGGCGGGGGTTGAAAAACTGTTTTTT | TRBV4-3 | - | TRBJ1-4 | 15 | -
CASSFLAGEGEQYF | TGCGCCAGCAGCTTCTTAGCGGGGGAGGGTGAGCAGTACTTC | TRBV5-1 | - | TRBJ2-7 | 14 | TRBD2
CASSPTSGYSKNIQYF | TGCGCCAGCAGCCCAACTAGCGGATACTCCAAAAACATTCAGTACTTC | TRBV4-3 | - | TRBJ2-4 | 16 | TRBD2
CASSLGQGAYEQYF | TGTGCCAGCAGCTTGGGACAGGGGGCCTACGAGCAGTACTTC | TRBV7-9 | once | TRBJ2-7 | 14 | TRBD1
CASSRRGRETQYF | TGTGCCAGCAGCAGAAGGGGGCGGGAGACCCAGTACTTC | TRBV2 | - | TRBJ2-5 | 13 | TRBD1
CASTWTDLNTGELFF | TGTGCCAGCACCTGGACGGACTTGAACACCGGGGAGCTGTTTTTT | TRBV6-5 | - | TRBJ2-2 | 15 | -
CASSLDLTAQNTEAFF | TGTGCCAGCAGCTTAGATCTAACAGCCCAGAACACTGAAGCTTTCTTT | TRBV11-2 | - | TRBJ1-1 | 16 | -
CATSSDRGLVSYTF | TGTGCCACCAGCAGTGACAGGGGGCTAGTCAGCTACACCTTC | TRBV15 | - | TRBJ1-2 | 14 | TRBD1
CAWKQGPNQPQHF | TGTGCCTGGAAGCAGGGCCCCAATCAGCCCCAGCATTTT | TRBV30 | - | TRBJ1-5 | 13 | -
CASSLIGGEETQYF | TGCGCCAGCAGCTTGATTGGGGGGGAAGAGACCCAGTACTTC | TRBV5-1 | - | TRBJ2-5 | 14 | TRBD2
CASSPSDLFWVKLFF | TGTGCCAGCAGCCCCTCGGACCTATTTTGGGTAAAACTGTTTTTT | TRBV6-5 | once | TRBJ1-4 | 15 | -
CASRGTVNYGYTF | TGTGCCAGCAGGGGGACGGTCAACTATGGCTACACCTTC | TRBV6-5 | - | TRBJ1-2 | 13 | -
CASSMGVKSNQPQHF | TGTGCCAGTAGTATGGGCGTTAAAAGCAATCAGCCCCAGCATTTT | TRBV19 | - | TRBJ1-5 | 15 | -
CASSFGLAINTGELFF | TGTGCCAGCAGTTTTGGTCTAGCGATAAACACCGGGGAGCTGTTTTTT | TRBV28 | - | TRBJ2-2 | 16 | -
CASSRTGSATEAFF | TGTGCCAGCAGCCGGACAGGGAGCGCCACTGAAGCTTTCTTT | TRBV5-5 | - | TRBJ1-1 | 14 | TRBD1
CASSRTGGGYGYTF | TGTGCCAGCAGCCGGACAGGGGGAGGATATGGCTACACCTTC | TRBV6-5 | - | TRBJ1-2 | 14 | TRBD1